The T cell receptor beta chain under discussion was sequenced for a study of shared clonotypes between healthy human individuals. Produced via immunoSEQ multiplex PCR; TCRdb's table is partial and in-frame only. The repertoire includes some 1.5 million clones, over 95% of them detected once, and 0.95% to 1.5% sits in the top ten. The CDR3 has 15 residues. Between the trimmed V and J ends, which lost 2 bases and 9 bases, there was a span of 17 bases. From germline, CDR1 is SGHAT and CDR2 FQNNGV. The sequence was obtained from a man aged 25 to 40 in good health. The V and J genes are TRBV11-2 and TRBJ2-1; D tentatively fits TRBD1 or TRBD2 (5 bases each). The sample taken for sequencing was naive CD4+ T cells sorted from blood. Subset denoted: CD45RA+ positively selected. This CDR3 is CASSLTGTAGREQFF. The CDR3 DNA follows: TGTGCCAGCAGCTTAACCGGGACCGCCGGGCGTGAGCAGTTCTTC.